This T cell receptor (beta chain) stems from a study of CD8 T cells in Susac syndrome. CDR1 and CDR2 from the germline V gene are MDHEN and SYDVKM. This CDR3 has 15 residues. Trimming at V came to 4 bases and at J to 7 bases, leaving 9 bases not matched to a gene. Reverse transcription of roughly 0.45 to 1 ug RNA used random hexamers. TCRdb ran MiXCR on the immunoSEQ multiplex PCR reads and lists one entry per CDR3 protein. The sample yields some 300,000 distinct CDR3 sequences, over 75% seen once. Sample: CD8+ T cells from PBMCs. The genes are TRBV28 and TRBJ2-1; 8 nucleotides match TRBD1. The TCR comes from a human donor with multiple sclerosis. DNA for the CDR3: TGTGCCAGCAGTTCACTCCGGGACAGGCCGAATGAGCAGTTCTTC. It specifies CASSSLRDRPNEQFF.